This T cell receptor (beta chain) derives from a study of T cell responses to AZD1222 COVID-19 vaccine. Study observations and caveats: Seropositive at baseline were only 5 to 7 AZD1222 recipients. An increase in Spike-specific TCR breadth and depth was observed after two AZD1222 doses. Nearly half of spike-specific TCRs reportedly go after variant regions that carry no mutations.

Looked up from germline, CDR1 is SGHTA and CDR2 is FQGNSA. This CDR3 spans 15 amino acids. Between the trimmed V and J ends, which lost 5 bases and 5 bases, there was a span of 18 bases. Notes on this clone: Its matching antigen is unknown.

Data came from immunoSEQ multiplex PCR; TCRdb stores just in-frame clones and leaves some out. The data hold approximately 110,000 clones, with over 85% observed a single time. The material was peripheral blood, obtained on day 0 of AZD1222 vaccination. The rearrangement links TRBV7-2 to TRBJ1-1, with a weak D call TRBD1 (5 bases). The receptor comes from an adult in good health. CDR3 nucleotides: TGTGCCAGCAGCCGTAACACGGGCTGGGGGACTGAAGCTTTCTTT. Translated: CASSRNTGWGTEAFF.